Below are 13 T cell receptor beta chains sequenced from a single sample in a study of T cells in Graves' hyperthyroidism and ophthalmopathy. RNA transcripts served as the template for amplifying TCR beta CDR3 regions. HTBI primers drove first-round RT-PCR of the TCR CDR3. TCRdb reprocessed the multiplex PCR reads via MiXCR and lists one record per CDR3 protein. The sample holds 270,000 or so distinct CDR3 sequences, approximately 14% seen once. Input material: blood. These receptors all come from a woman in her 50s with Graves' hyperthyroidism that later progressed to Graves' ophthalmopathy.

This clonotype was recorded a few times. J is TRBJ1-3 and V is TRBV20-1; possible D gene TRBD1, 6 bases. With 6 bases removed from V and 2 bases from J, the gap between germline ends came to 8 bases. The CDR3 totals 12 residues. Germline V gene sequence: CDR1 DFQATT, CDR2 SNEGSKA (reference sequence). CDR3: CSAEGAGNTIYF. Written as DNA, the CDR3 is TGCAGTGCCGAGGGGGCTGGAAACACCATATATTTT.

This clonotype was detected ten times or more. The chain joins TRBV6-1 to TRBJ1-3, with 8 bases matching TRBD1. Germline lookup yields CDR1 MNHNS and CDR2 SASEGT. This CDR3 contains 13 residues. V lost 6 bases and J lost 3; bases outside the gene matches: 1. CDR3 sequence reads: CASRQGVGNTIYF. The CDR3 DNA is TGTGCCAGCAGACAGGGGGTTGGAAACACCATATATTTT.

This clonotype has more than one count but fewer than ten. This CDR3 reads CASRGGTGGDQPQHF. The CDR3 DNA is TGTGCCAGCAGAGGCGGGACAGGGGGAGATCAGCCCCAGCATTTT. V is TRBV27 and J is TRBJ1-5; TRBD1 matches at 11 bases. V lost 6 bases to trimming and J lost 5 bases; unmatched junction nucleotides: 6. There are 15 residues in the CDR3. Per the germline V gene, CDR1 is MNHEY and CDR2 is SMNVEV (reference sequence).

V and J are TRBV20-1 and TRBJ2-3; TRBD2 aligns across 9 bases. Germline V gives CDR1 DFQATT, CDR2 SNEGSKA (reference sequence). This CDR3 region has 15 residues. The trim removed 0 bases at V and 4 bases at J, leaving 5 bases unmatched. This chain's CDR3 is CSARDRVAGADTQYF. The CDR3 nucleotides read TGCAGTGCTAGAGATAGGGTAGCGGGAGCAGATACGCAGTATTTT.

In its sample, this clonotype was seen many times. The gene calls are TRBV3-1 and TRBJ1-1; 8 nucleotides align to TRBD1. Germline-derived CDR1 and CDR2 are LGHDT and YNNKEL (reference sequence). The CDR3 sequence is 15 residues long. Trimming at V came to 4 bases and at J to 4 bases, leaving 8 bases not matched to a gene. CDR3 residues: CASSLGDRPGTEAFF. CDR3 coding DNA: TGTGCCAGCAGCCTAGGGGACAGGCCGGGCACTGAAGCTTTCTTT. Drawing the rest from reference TRBV3-1 and TRBJ1-1, the complete variable domain is DTAVSQTPKYLVTQMGNDKSIKCEQNLGHDTMYWYKQDSKKFLKIMFSYNNKELIINETVPNRFSPKSPDKAHLNLHINSLELGDSAVYFCASSLGDRPGTEAFFGQGTRLTVV.

Comment on this clonotype: This clone may be a read error of a much larger clone one base away. The chain employs TRBV2 and TRBJ2-5, with D hard to call. Trimming took off 11 bases at V and 1 base at J, with 8 bases between the two ends. Germline V gene data show CDR1 as SNHLY and CDR2 as FYNNEI. The CDR3 contains 11 residues. The chain's CDR3 is CAGKFQETQYF. The DNA for the CDR3 is TGTGCCGGCAAGTTCCAAGAGACCCAGTACTTC.

This clonotype appeared many times. The chain combines TRBV20-1 with TRBJ2-1; 7 nucleotides align to TRBD2. The CDR3 contains 16 residues. Germline CDR1 and CDR2: DFQATT and SNEGSKA (reference sequence). J gave up 3 bases and V 3 bases, and 11 bases lay outside the gene matches. CDR3 coding DNA: TGCAGTGCTAGGGACGCTAGCGGCCTATACTACAATGAGCAGTTCTTC. Translating gives CSARDASGLYYNEQFF.

The table lists this clonotype with many counts. The rearrangement joins TRBV5-1 to TRBJ1-1; D perhaps matches TRBD1 (5 bases). Germline CDR1 reads SGHRS; CDR2 reads YFSETQ. V was cut by 1 base and J by 4 bases, with 14 bases left in between. The CDR3 consists of 15 residues. CDR3 nucleotides: TGCGCCAGCAGCTTGTTCAGGGTTGGGACCACTGAAGCTTTCTTT. It encodes CASSLFRVGTTEAFF.

This clonotype was detected only a few times. V and J are TRBV20-1 and TRBJ2-2; tentatively, D is TRBD2 (6 bases). V was cut by 3 bases and J by 4 bases, with 12 bases left in between. Looked up from germline, CDR1 is DFQATT and CDR2 is SNEGSKA (reference sequence). This CDR3 has 14 residues. The CDR3 loop is CSASAELATGELFF. The CDR3 bases are TGCAGTGCTAGCGCGGAACTAGCCACCGGGGAGCTGTTTTTT.

This clonotype appeared a few times. The gene calls are TRBV5-6 and TRBJ1-5; TRBD1 agrees at 8 bases. The V segment lost 0 bases and the J segment 0 bases; nucleotides outside the gene matches: 14. The CDR3 is 20 residues long. The germline V gene has CDR1 SGHDT and CDR2 YYEEEE. The chain's CDR3 is CASSLGAGAGGSYSNQPQHF. The DNA for the CDR3 is TGTGCCAGCAGCTTGGGAGCCGGGGCAGGGGGCAGCTATAGCAATCAGCCCCAGCATTTT. Full variable domain (missing parts from reference TRBV5-6 and TRBJ1-5): DAGVTQSPTHLIKTRGQQVTLRCSPKSGHDTVSWYQQALGQGPQFIFQYYEEEERQRGNFPDRFSGHQFPNYSSELNVNALLLGDSALYLCASSLGAGAGGSYSNQPQHFGDGTRLSIL.

The chain combines TRBV7-3 with TRBJ1-4; TRBD1 matches at 9 bases. CDR1 and CDR2 from the germline V gene are SGHTA and FQGTGA. After removal of 4 bases from V and 8 bases from J, the junction contained 8 bases not matched to a gene. The CDR3 spans 15 residues. The chain's CDR3 is CASSWTGQGNEKLFF. CDR3 DNA sequence: TGTGCCAGCAGCTGGACGGGACAGGGAAACGAAAAACTGTTTTTT.

This clonotype was recorded at least ten times. This sequence joins TRBV5-1 and TRBJ2-1; the D is unclear. V was trimmed by 3 bases and J by 6 bases, leaving 10 bases between them. Germline V lookup: CDR1 SGHRS, CDR2 YFSETQ. The CDR3 has 13 residues. The CDR3 here is CASSSNTGNEQFF. For the CDR3, the DNA is TGCGCCAGCAGCTCTAATACGGGCAATGAGCAGTTCTTC.

This clonotype was detected many times. The chain couples TRBV28 to TRBJ2-2; 7 nucleotides line up with TRBD1. Germline assignment: CDR1 MDHEN and CDR2 SYDVKM. This CDR3 spans 14 amino acids. J lost 13 bases, V lost 2 bases, and 10 bases had no gene match. The CDR3 coding sequence is TGTGCCAGCAGTTTAGGACAGGCCGTAGGTGGGCTGTTTTTT. Its translation: CASSLGQAVGGLFF.